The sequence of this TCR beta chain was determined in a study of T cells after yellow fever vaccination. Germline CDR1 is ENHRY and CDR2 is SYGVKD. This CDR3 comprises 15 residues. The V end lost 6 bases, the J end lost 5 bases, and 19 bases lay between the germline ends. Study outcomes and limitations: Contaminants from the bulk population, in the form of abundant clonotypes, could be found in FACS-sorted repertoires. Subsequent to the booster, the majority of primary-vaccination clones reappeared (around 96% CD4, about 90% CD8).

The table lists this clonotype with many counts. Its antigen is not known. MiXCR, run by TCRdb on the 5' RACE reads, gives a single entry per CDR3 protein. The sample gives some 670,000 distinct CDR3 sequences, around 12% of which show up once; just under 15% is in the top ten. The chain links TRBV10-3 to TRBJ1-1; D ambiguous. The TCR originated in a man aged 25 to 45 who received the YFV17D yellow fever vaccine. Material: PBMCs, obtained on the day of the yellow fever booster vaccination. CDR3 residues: CAIRGGEGGVTEAFF. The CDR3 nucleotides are TGTGCCATCAGGGGAGGTGAGGGCGGGGTGACTGAAGCTTTCTTT.